A single T cell receptor beta chain is shown here with its context. Enrollment of patients from Seattle took place during active infection, with longitudinal follow-up. This entry belongs to a study of blood T cell repertoires in COVID-19. Study overall: Nucleic acid was either cDNA or gDNA, and it came from T cells, B-cell-depleted T cells, or PBMCs.

Per the authors' pipeline: Reference gene primers were amplified, and this amplification served to estimate nucleated cell counts. Clones were read by immunoSEQ multiplex PCR, and TCRdb kept only the in-frame ones, dropping some. V, J and clone size are taken as reported in that table, and D and trimming were inferred from the DNA itself. The table shows about 62,000 clones, with more than 80% occurring only once. Germline lookup yields CDR1 LNHDA and CDR2 SQIVND (reference sequence). V was clipped by 5 bases and J by 7 bases, with 20 bases between them. CDR3 length: 15 residues. V and J are TRBV19 and TRBJ2-5, with D tentatively TRBD2 (6 bases). Material: peripheral blood. The origin of this receptor is an older woman with COVID-19, enrolled during active disease. The CDR3 sequence: CASSDPGTFRGTQYF. DNA of the CDR3: TGTGCCAGTAGTGACCCCGGGACTTTTCGGGGGACCCAGTACTTC.